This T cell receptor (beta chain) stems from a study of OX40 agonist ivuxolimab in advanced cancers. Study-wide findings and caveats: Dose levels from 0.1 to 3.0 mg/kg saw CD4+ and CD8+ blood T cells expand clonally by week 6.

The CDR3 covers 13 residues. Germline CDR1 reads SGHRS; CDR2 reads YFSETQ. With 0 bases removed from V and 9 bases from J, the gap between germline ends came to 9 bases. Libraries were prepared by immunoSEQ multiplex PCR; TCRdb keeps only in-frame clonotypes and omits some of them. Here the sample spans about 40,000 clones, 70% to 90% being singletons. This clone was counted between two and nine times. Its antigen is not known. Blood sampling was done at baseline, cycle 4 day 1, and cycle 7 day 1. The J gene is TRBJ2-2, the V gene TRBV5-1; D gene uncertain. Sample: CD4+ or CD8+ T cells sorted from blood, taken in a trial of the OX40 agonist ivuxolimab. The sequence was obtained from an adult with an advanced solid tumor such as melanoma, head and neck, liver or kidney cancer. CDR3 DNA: TGCGCCAGCAGCTTGGACGACCGTCGGGAGCTGTTTTTT. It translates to CASSLDDRRELFF.